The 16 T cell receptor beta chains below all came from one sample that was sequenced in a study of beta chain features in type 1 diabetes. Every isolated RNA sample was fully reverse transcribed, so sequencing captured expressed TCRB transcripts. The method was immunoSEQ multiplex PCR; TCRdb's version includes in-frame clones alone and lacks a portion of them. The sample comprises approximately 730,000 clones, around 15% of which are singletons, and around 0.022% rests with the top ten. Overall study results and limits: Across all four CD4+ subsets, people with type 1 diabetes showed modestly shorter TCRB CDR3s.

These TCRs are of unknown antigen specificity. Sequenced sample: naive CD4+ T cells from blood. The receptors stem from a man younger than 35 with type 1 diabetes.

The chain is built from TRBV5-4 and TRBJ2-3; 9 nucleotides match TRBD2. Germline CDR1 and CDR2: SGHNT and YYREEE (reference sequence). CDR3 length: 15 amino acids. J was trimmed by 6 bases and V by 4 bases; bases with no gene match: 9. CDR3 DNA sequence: TGTGCCAGCAGCCGTCCGGGACTAGCAGGGGATACGCAGTATTTT. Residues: CASSRPGLAGDTQYF.

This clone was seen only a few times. This chain's CDR3 is CASSLAPGQLEQFF. The CDR3 bases are TGTGCCAGCAGCTTGGCCCCGGGACAGCTAGAGCAGTTCTTC. The chain combines TRBV5-6 with TRBJ2-1, with 7 bases that match TRBD1. From germline, CDR1 is SGHDT and CDR2 YYEEEE. The CDR3 sequence is 14 residues long. The ends lost 0 bases at V and 10 bases at J; junction bases unmatched: 7.

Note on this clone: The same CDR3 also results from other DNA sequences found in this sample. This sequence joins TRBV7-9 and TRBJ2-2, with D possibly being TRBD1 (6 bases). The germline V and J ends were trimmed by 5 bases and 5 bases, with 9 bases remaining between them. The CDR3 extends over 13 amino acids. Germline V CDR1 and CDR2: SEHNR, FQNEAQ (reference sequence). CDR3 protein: CASSPRGTGELFF. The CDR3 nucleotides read TGTGCCAGCAGCCCCAGGGGAACCGGGGAGCTGTTTTTT. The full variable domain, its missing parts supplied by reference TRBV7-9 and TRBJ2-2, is DTGVSQNPRHKITKRGQNVTFRCDPISEHNRLYWYRQTLGQGPEFLTYFQNEAQLEKSRLLSDRFSAERPKGSFSTLEIQRTEQGDSAMYLCASSPRGTGELFFGEGSRLTVL.

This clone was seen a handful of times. The CDR3 reads CASSLDRTGALSGANVLTF. The CDR3 nucleotides are TGTGCCAGCAGCCTGGACAGGACAGGGGCCCTCTCTGGGGCCAACGTCCTGACTTTC. The V and J genes are TRBV27 and TRBJ2-6, with 9 bases lining up with TRBD1. The CDR3 totals 19 residues. The ends lost 6 bases at V and 0 bases at J; junction bases unmatched: 12. In germline, CDR1 is MNHEY, CDR2 SMNVEV (reference sequence).

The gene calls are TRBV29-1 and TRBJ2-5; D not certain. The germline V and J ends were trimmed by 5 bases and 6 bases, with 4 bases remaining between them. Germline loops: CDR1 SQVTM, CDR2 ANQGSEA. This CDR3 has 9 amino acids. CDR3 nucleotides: TGCAGCGTTCAGCAGACCCAGTACTTC. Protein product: CSVQQTQYF. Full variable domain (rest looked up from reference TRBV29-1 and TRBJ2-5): SAVISQKPSRDICQRGTSLTIQCQVDSQVTMMFWYRQQPGQSLTLIATANQGSEATYESGFVIDKFPISRPNLTFSTLTVSNMSPEDSSIYLCSVQQTQYFGPGTRLLVL.

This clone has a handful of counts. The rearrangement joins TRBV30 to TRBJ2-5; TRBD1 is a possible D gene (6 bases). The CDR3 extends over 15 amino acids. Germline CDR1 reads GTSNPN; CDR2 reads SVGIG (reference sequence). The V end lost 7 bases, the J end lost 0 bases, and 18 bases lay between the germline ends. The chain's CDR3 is CASTLDSVYQETQYF. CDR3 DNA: TGTGCCTCTACCTTGGACAGCGTTTACCAAGAGACCCAGTACTTC.

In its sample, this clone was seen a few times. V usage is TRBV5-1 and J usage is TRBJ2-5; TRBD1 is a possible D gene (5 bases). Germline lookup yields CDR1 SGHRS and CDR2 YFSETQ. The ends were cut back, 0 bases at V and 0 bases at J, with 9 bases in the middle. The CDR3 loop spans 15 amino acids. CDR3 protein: CASSLERRDQETQYF. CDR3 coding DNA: TGCGCCAGCAGCTTGGAACGCAGGGACCAAGAGACCCAGTACTTC. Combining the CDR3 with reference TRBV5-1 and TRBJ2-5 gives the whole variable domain KAGVTQTPRYLIKTRGQQVTLSCSPISGHRSVSWYQQTPGQGLQFLFEYFSETQRNKGNFPGRFSGRQFSNSRSEMNVSTLELGDSALYLCASSLERRDQETQYFGPGTRLLVL.

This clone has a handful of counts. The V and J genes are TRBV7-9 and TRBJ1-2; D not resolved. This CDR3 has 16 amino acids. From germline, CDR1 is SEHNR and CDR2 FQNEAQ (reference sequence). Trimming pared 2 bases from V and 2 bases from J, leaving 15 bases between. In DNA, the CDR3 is TGTGCCAGCAGCTTATGGCCTCGGGGAGTCAACTATGGCTACACCTTC. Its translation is CASSLWPRGVNYGYTF.

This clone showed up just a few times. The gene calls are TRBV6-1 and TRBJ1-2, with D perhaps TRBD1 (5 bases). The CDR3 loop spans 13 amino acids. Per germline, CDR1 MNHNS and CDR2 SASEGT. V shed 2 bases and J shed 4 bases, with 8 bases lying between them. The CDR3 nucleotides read TGTGCCAGCAGTGAAAGACAGAGCTATGGCTACACCTTC. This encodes CASSERQSYGYTF.

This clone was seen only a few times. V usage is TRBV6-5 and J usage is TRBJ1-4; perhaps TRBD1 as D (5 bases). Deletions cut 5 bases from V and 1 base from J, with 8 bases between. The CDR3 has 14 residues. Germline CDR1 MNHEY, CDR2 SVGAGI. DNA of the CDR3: TGTGCCAGCAGTAGGGGAATAACTAATGAAAAACTGTTTTTT. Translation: CASSRGITNEKLFF.

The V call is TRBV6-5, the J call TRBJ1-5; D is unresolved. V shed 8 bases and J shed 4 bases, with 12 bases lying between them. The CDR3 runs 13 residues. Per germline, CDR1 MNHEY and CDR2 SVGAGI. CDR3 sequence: CASGSSPNQPQHF. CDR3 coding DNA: TGTGCCAGCGGAAGCAGTCCGAATCAGCCCCAGCATTTT.

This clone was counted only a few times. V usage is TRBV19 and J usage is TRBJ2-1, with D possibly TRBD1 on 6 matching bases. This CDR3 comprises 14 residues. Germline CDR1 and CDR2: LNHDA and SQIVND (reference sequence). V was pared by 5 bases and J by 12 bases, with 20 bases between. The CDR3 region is CASSGYVGAVRQFF. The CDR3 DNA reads TGTGCCAGTAGTGGATACGTGGGGGCGGTAAGGCAGTTCTTC. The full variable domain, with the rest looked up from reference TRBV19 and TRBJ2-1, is DGGITQSPKYLFRKEGQNVTLSCEQNLNHDAMYWYRQDPGQGLRLIYYSQIVNDFQKGDIAEGYSVSREKKESFPLTVTSAQKNPTAFYLCASSGYVGAVRQFFGPGTRLTVL.

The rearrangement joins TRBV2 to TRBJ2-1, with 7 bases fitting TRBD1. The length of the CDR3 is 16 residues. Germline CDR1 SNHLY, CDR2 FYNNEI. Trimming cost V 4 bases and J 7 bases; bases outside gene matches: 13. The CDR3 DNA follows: TGTGCCAGCAGTGCTGGTGAGAGGGGGCTGGGTAATGAGCAGTTCTTC. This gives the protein CASSAGERGLGNEQFF.

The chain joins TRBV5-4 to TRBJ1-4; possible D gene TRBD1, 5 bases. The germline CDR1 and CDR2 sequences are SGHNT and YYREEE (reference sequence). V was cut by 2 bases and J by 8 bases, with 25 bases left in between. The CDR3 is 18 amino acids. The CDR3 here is CASSFRLSSGDSREKLFF. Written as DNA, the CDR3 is TGTGCCAGCAGCTTCCGCTTATCGTCGGGGGACTCTAGGGAAAAACTGTTTTTT.

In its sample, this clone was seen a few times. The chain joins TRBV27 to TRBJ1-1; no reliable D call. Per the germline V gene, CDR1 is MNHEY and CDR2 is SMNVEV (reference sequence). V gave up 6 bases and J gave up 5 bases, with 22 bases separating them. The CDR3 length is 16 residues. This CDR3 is CASRPLSGWPRTEAFF. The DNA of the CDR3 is TGTGCCAGCAGACCTCTCTCGGGTTGGCCCCGAACTGAAGCTTTCTTT.

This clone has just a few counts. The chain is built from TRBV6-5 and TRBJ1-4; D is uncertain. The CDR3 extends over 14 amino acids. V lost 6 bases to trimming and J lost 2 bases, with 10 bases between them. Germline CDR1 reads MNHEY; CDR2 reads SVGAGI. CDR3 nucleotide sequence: TGTGCCAGCAGCACTAGCGGGACTAATGAAAAACTGTTTTTT. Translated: CASSTSGTNEKLFF.